Presented here are 16 T cell receptor beta chains from one specimen sequenced in a study of spatial heterogeneity in lung cancer. TCRdb reanalysed the 5' RACE reads using MiXCR and keeps one entry per CDR3 protein. Among 5,000 to 6,500 distinct CDR3 sequences listed, less than 3.5% were seen once. Time point specified: sample taken at primary tumor resection. The specimen comprised normal lung tissue next to the tumor, sampled at surgery. Every receptor here comes from a male donor with early-stage non-small cell lung cancer.

This clonotype counts as medium-sized. This chain joins TRBV4-1 and TRBJ1-5; 9 nucleotides agree with TRBD1. Germline V gene lookup returns CDR1 MGHRA and CDR2 YSYEKL. The CDR3 consists of 16 residues. After removal of 4 bases from V and 3 bases from J, the junction contained 7 bases not matched to a gene. The CDR3, as DNA: TGCGCCAGCAGCCTAGGAGTACAGGGGGCCAATCAGCCCCAGCATTTT. Translation gives CASSLGVQGANQPQHF.

This clonotype has a count of ten or more. This sequence joins TRBV6-2 or TRBV6-3 and TRBJ1-1; the match to TRBD1 covers 9 bases. The CDR3 sequence is 15 residues long. CDR1 and CDR2 (germline): MNHEY, SVGEGT. Trimming removed 6 bases from V and 7 bases from J; junction bases left unmatched: 12. The CDR3, as DNA: TGTGCCAGCAGGGACAGGGGCGCCGGTCGTAATGAAGCTTTCTTT. Protein product: CASRDRGAGRNEAFF.

This clonotype has ten or more counts. The J gene is TRBJ2-2, the V gene TRBV4-1; D uncertain. This CDR3 has 16 residues. V lost 0 bases and J lost 4, with 12 bases in between. Germline loops: CDR1 MGHRA, CDR2 YSYEKL. The CDR3 here is CASSQDHLVSTGELFF. The DNA of the CDR3 is TGCGCCAGCAGCCAAGATCACCTGGTCTCCACCGGGGAGCTGTTTTTT.

The chain carries TRBV18 and TRBJ2-3, with no clear D. Trimming pared 1 base from V and 0 bases from J, leaving 5 bases between. CDR3 length equals 14 residues. Germline assignment: CDR1 KGHSH and CDR2 LQKENI. The CDR3 DNA reads as TGTGCCAGCTCACCACAATTTAGCACAGATACGCAGTATTTT. This encodes CASSPQFSTDTQYF.

This clonotype was detected ten times or more. The rearrangement uses TRBV2 and TRBJ2-3, with D possibly TRBD1 on 5 matching bases. The CDR3 runs 11 residues. Germline values: CDR1 SNHLY, CDR2 FYNNEI. V shed 6 bases and J shed 7 bases, with 8 bases lying between them. The CDR3 bases are TGTGCCAGCAGGGCAGGGAATACGCAGTATTTT. This codes for CASRAGNTQYF.

This clonotype was counted ten times or more. V and J are TRBV9 and TRBJ1-5; TRBD1 matches at 7 bases. V lost 2 bases to trimming and J lost 0 bases; unmatched junction nucleotides: 2. CDR1 and CDR2 from the germline V gene are SGDLS and YYNGEE. The CDR3 length is 15 residues. CDR3 in amino acids: CASSVGTASNQPQHF. CDR3 in DNA: TGTGCCAGCAGCGTCGGGACAGCTAGCAATCAGCCCCAGCATTTT.

This clonotype came up many times. The chain joins TRBV6-6 to TRBJ1-4; 7 bases map to TRBD1. Germline CDR1 and CDR2: MNHNY and SVGAGI (reference sequence). The CDR3 has 14 amino acids. J was trimmed by 7 bases and V by 6 bases; bases with no gene match: 8. The CDR3 loop reads CASSPRGQSEKLFF. CDR3 bases: TGTGCCAGCAGCCCAAGGGGGCAGAGTGAAAAACTGTTTTTT.

This clonotype is judged medium-sized. The chain carries TRBV20-1 and TRBJ1-2; 7 bases match TRBD1. The germline V gene encodes CDR1 DFQATT and CDR2 SNEGSKA (reference sequence). J gave up 3 bases and V 2 bases, and 0 bases lay outside the gene matches. The CDR3 covers 12 residues. The CDR3 here is CSARQGDYGYTF. The CDR3 DNA sequence: TGCAGTGCTAGACAGGGGGACTATGGCTACACCTTC.

This clonotype is medium-sized (0.01 to 0.1%) within its sample. J is TRBJ2-7 and V is TRBV20-1; D tentatively fits TRBD1 or TRBD2 (6 bases each). CDR3 length equals 13 residues. Trimming pared 6 bases from V and 7 bases from J, leaving 19 bases between. CDR1 and CDR2 from the germline V gene are DFQATT and SNEGSKA (reference sequence). CDR3 loop: CSARGQGSWEQYV. In nucleotides, the CDR3 is TGCAGTGCCCGGGGGCAGGGGTCGTGGGAGCAGTACGTC.

A few counts support this clonotype. This sequence joins TRBV4-1 and TRBJ2-7, with TRBD1 matching over 7 bases. CDR1 is MGHRA and CDR2 is YSYEKL in the germline V gene. The V segment lost 8 bases and the J segment 5 bases; nucleotides outside the gene matches: 3. There are 11 residues in the CDR3. CDR3 sequence reads: CASSTGNEQYF. Written as DNA, the CDR3 is TGCGCCAGCTCGACAGGGAACGAGCAGTACTTC.

This clonotype was recorded at least ten times. The chain's CDR3 is CASSPVLRGTTEAFF. CDR3 DNA: TGTGCCAGCAGCCCTGTACTCAGGGGTACCACTGAAGCTTTCTTT. V is TRBV6-2 or TRBV6-3 and J is TRBJ1-1; perhaps TRBD1 as D (6 bases). V lost 6 bases and J 4 bases, leaving 18 bases between the germline ends. From germline, CDR1 is MNHEY and CDR2 SVGEGT. The CDR3 contains 15 residues.

This clonotype is medium-sized (0.01 to 0.1%). V is TRBV3-1 and J is TRBJ2-5, with D uncertain. The CDR3 is 12 residues long. Per germline, CDR1 LGHDT and CDR2 YNNKEL (reference sequence). V gave up 4 bases and J gave up 5 bases, with 8 bases separating them. This CDR3 is CASSLFGETQYF. In DNA, the CDR3 is TGTGCCAGCAGCCTTTTCGGGGAGACCCAGTACTTC.

Ten or more counts support this clonotype. The chain carries TRBV5-6 and TRBJ2-2; 11 bases map to TRBD1. V gave up 1 base and J gave up 6 bases; unmatched junction bases: 5. The CDR3 loop spans 16 amino acids. The germline gives CDR1 SGHDT, CDR2 YYEEEE. This CDR3 is CASSLLGQGAPGELFF. In nucleotides, the CDR3 is TGTGCCAGCAGCTTGCTAGGACAGGGGGCTCCCGGGGAGCTGTTTTTT.

This clonotype counts as medium-sized. The rearrangement joins TRBV5-1 to TRBJ2-4; 8 bases line up with TRBD1. Germline lookup yields CDR1 SGHRS and CDR2 YFSETQ. The CDR3 is made up of 14 amino acids. V lost 4 bases, J lost 6 bases, and 6 bases stayed unmatched. In DNA form, the CDR3 reads TGCGCCAGCAGCGCTGGACAGGGCGGAAACATTCAGTACTTC. Its translation: CASSAGQGGNIQYF. Complete variable domain (other parts from reference TRBV5-1 and TRBJ2-4): KAGVTQTPRYLIKTRGQQVTLSCSPISGHRSVSWYQQTPGQGLQFLFEYFSETQRNKGNFPGRFSGRQFSNSRSEMNVSTLELGDSALYLCASSAGQGGNIQYFGAGTRLSVL.

This clonotype was recorded many times. The chain carries TRBV14 and TRBJ2-3; D perhaps matches TRBD1 (5 bases). With 1 base removed from V and 4 bases from J, the gap between germline ends came to 15 bases. Germline V CDR1 and CDR2: SGHDN, FVKESK. The CDR3 spans 16 residues. CDR3 sequence (DNA): TGTGCCAGCAGCCAAGTTTCTCCCAGGGCCCCAGATACGCAGTATTTT. It encodes CASSQVSPRAPDTQYF.

This clonotype is categorized as medium-sized. This chain joins TRBV12-5 and TRBJ2-2; D might be TRBD1 (5 bases). The V end lost 0 bases, the J end lost 0 bases, and 14 bases lay between the germline ends. The germline V gene has CDR1 LGHNT and CDR2 FRNRAP. The CDR3 spans 18 residues. The DNA for the CDR3 is TGTGCTAGTGGTTTGGTCCCAGACGGACACACGAACACCGGGGAGCTGTTTTTT. Protein: CASGLVPDGHTNTGELFF.